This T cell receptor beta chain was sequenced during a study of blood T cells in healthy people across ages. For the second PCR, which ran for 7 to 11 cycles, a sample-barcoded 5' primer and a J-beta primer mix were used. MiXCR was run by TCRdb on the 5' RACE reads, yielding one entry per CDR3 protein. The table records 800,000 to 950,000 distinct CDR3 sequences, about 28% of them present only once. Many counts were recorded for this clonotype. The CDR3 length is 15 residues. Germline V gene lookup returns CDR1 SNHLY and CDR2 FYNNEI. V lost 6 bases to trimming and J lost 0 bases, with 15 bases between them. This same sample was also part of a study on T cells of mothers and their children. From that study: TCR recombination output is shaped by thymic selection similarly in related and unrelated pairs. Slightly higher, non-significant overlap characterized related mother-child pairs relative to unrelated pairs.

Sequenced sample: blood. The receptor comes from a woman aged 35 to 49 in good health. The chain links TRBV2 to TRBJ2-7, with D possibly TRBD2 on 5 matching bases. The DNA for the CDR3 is TGTGCCAGCAGACCCACGAGGACTTCCTCCTACGAGCAGTACTTC. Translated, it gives CASRPTRTSSYEQYF.